This is a list of T cell receptor beta chains from one sample in a study of blood T cell repertoires in COVID-19. Sequenced by immunoSEQ multiplex PCR; TCRdb stores in-frame clones only, minus some. The sample records 180,000 or so clones, more than 80% being singletons. The sequenced sample consisted of peripheral blood. The receptors shown here come from an older woman with acute or convalescent COVID-19. CDR3s include the opening cysteine and the closing phenylalanine or tryptophan. The D gene is left open where the match is weak. Clone size appears in some rows only: once, few, many, or a class for an expanded clone.

v_gene,j_gene,abundance,d_gene,CDR3aa,CDR3nt
TRBV11-2,TRBJ2-5,NA,TRBD2,CASSLESGTPQETQYF,TGTGCCAGCAGCTTAGAAAGCGGGACCCCCCAAGAGACCCAGTACTTC
TRBV6-6,TRBJ1-3,NA,TRBD1,CASSVGQGSTGNTIYF,TGTGCCAGCAGTGTGGGACAGGGTAGTACTGGAAACACCATATATTTT
TRBV20-1,TRBJ1-1,NA,NA,CSAYLRGEAFF,TGCAGTGCCTACCTCAGGGGTGAAGCTTTCTTT
TRBV10-1,TRBJ1-1,once,NA,CASSERLRAFF,TGCGCCAGCAGTGAACGATTGAGGGCTTTCTTT
TRBV19,TRBJ2-2,NA,TRBD2,CASRRTSGNGNTGELFF,TGTGCCAGTAGGAGGACTAGCGGGAACGGGAACACCGGGGAGCTGTTTTTT
TRBV5-5,TRBJ2-1,few,NA,CASSLVAAPSKFF,TGTGCCAGCAGCTTGGTTGCGGCCCCTTCTAAGTTCTTC
TRBV5-1,TRBJ2-5,NA,TRBD2,CASSLQRGEETQYF,TGCGCCAGCAGCTTGCAACGGGGGGAAGAGACCCAGTACTTC
TRBV7-9,TRBJ2-1,NA,TRBD1,CASSLGTGSRLPYNEQFF,TGTGCCAGCAGCTTAGGGACAGGGAGCCGCCTCCCCTACAATGAGCAGTTCTTC
TRBV4-2,TRBJ2-1,NA,TRBD2,CASTSGLAGNNEQFF,TGTGCCAGCACCTCCGGACTAGCGGGTAACAATGAGCAGTTCTTC
TRBV9,TRBJ1-1,once,NA,CASSVAPGTVLFF,NA
TRBV19,TRBJ2-1,NA,TRBD1,CASSDLSGQAFYNEQFF,TGTGCCAGTAGTGACCTCTCCGGACAGGCCTTCTACAATGAGCAGTTCTTC
TRBV4-1,TRBJ2-2,NA,NA,CASSHLDSNTGELFF,TGCGCCAGCAGCCACTTGGACAGTAACACCGGGGAGCTGTTTTTT
TRBV29-1,TRBJ2-3,NA,TRBD2,CSVLTSGSRSDTQYF,TGCAGCGTTCTCACTAGCGGGAGCAGGTCAGATACGCAGTATTTT
TRBV14,TRBJ2-7,NA,TRBD1,CASSQDMDRRTYEQYF,TGTGCCAGCAGCCAAGATATGGACAGGAGAACCTACGAGCAGTACTTC
TRBV14,TRBJ1-2,NA,NA,CASSQDRGYGYTF,TGTGCCAGCAGCCAAGACCGGGGCTATGGCTACACCTTC
TRBV28,TRBJ1-5,NA,NA,CASHSTGLYQPQHF,TGTGCCAGTCACTCGACAGGTTTGTATCAGCCCCAGCATTTT
TRBV7-2,TRBJ2-7,NA,NA,CASSLALYGGAEQYF,TGTGCCAGCAGCTTAGCCTTGTACGGAGGGGCCGAGCAGTACTTC
TRBV5-1,TRBJ1-6,NA,NA,CASSLEQGAPNSPLHF,TGCGCCAGCAGCTTGGAGCAGGGCGCACCTAATTCACCCCTCCACTTT
TRBV2,TRBJ1-1,NA,NA,CASSDIVMNTEAFF,TGTGCCAGCAGTGATATAGTCATGAACACTGAAGCTTTCTTT
TRBV9,TRBJ2-7,NA,TRBD1,CASSVGTDPYEQYF,TGTGCCAGCAGCGTCGGGACAGACCCCTACGAGCAGTACTTC
TRBV18,TRBJ2-1,once,TRBD2,CASSPPSSGINEQFF,TGTGCCAGCTCACCACCCTCTAGCGGGATCAATGAGCAGTTCTTC
TRBV6-1,TRBJ1-5,once,TRBD1,CASSVDRDFYSNQPQHF,TGTGCCAGCAGTGTGGACAGGGATTTTTATAGCAATCAGCCCCAGCATTTT
TRBV29-1,TRBJ2-1,once,TRBD2,CSVDLAGAHEQFF,TGCAGCGTTGACCTAGCGGGAGCTCATGAGCAGTTCTTC
TRBV30,TRBJ1-2,NA,TRBD1,CAWSTGGSYGYTF,TGTGCCTGGAGTACAGGGGGCTCGTATGGCTACACCTTC
TRBV19,TRBJ2-1,NA,TRBD1,CASSQGAAYEQFF,TGTGCCAGTAGTCAGGGGGCGGCGTATGAGCAGTTCTTC
TRBV13,TRBJ2-1,NA,TRBD2,CASSLGLAGGRGEQFF,TGTGCCAGCAGCTTAGGACTAGCGGGAGGGCGGGGTGAGCAGTTCTTC
TRBV12-3/TRBV12-4,TRBJ1-2,NA,TRBD1,CASSFDRGYGYTF,TGTGCCAGCAGTTTCGACAGGGGTTATGGCTACACCTTC
TRBV29-1,TRBJ1-2,NA,TRBD1,CSVELGGHGYTF,TGCAGCGTTGAATTAGGGGGCCATGGCTACACCTTC
TRBV4-2,TRBJ1-2,NA,NA,CASSRTSSGFSYGYTF,TGTGCCAGCAGCCGAACCTCCTCGGGGTTTTCCTATGGCTACACCTTC
TRBV2,TRBJ2-2,NA,NA,CASTPRPAGTGELFF,TGTGCCAGCACCCCTCGCCCAGCGGGCACCGGGGAGCTGTTTTTT
TRBV28,TRBJ1-2,NA,TRBD1,CASSFSGGGGYTF,TGTGCCAGCAGTTTTTCAGGGGGCGGTGGCTACACCTTC
TRBV5-5,TRBJ1-5,NA,NA,CASSLDGGYGQPQHF,TGTGCCAGCAGCTTGGACGGAGGGTACGGTCAGCCCCAGCATTTT
TRBV19,TRBJ2-1,NA,TRBD2,CATHQGLGLGEQFF,TGTGCCACCCACCAGGGACTAGGTTTAGGTGAGCAGTTCTTC
TRBV10-3,TRBJ2-5,NA,TRBD1,CAISEPGQSQETQYF,TGTGCCATCAGTGAACCGGGACAGAGCCAAGAGACCCAGTACTTC
TRBV10-2,TRBJ2-7,NA,NA,CASTSSQGYGRNEQYF,TGCGCCAGCACCTCTTCCCAGGGGTACGGGAGGAACGAGCAGTACTTC
TRBV14,TRBJ2-7,NA,TRBD2,CASSQGGGSPYEQYF,TGTGCCAGCAGCCAAGGGGGCGGGAGCCCCTACGAGCAGTACTTC
TRBV6-5,TRBJ1-5,NA,TRBD1,CASSLTGYQPQHF,TGTGCCAGCAGCCTGACAGGGTATCAGCCCCAGCATTTT
TRBV10-3,TRBJ2-2,NA,TRBD2,CAIKGSGTNTGELFF,TGTGCCATCAAGGGAAGCGGGACGAACACCGGGGAGCTGTTTTTT
TRBV28,TRBJ1-5,NA,TRBD1,CASRQDRVGQPQHF,TGTGCCAGCAGACAGGACAGGGTTGGTCAGCCCCAGCATTTT
TRBV6-5,TRBJ2-1,NA,NA,CATQGPAVGEQFF,TGTGCCACCCAGGGGCCGGCCGTGGGTGAGCAGTTCTTC
TRBV7-8,TRBJ2-7,NA,TRBD2,CASGQLAGGPGGQYF,TGTGCCAGCGGCCAACTAGCGGGAGGGCCAGGCGGGCAGTACTTC
TRBV5-1,TRBJ1-1,once,NA,CASSLSSNTEAFF,TGCGCCAGCAGCCTTAGTTCAAACACTGAAGCTTTCTTT
TRBV2,TRBJ1-5,once,TRBD1,CASSLGTVSNQPQHF,TGTGCCAGCAGCCTGGGGACAGTTAGCAATCAGCCCCAGCATTTT
TRBV6-5,TRBJ1-1,NA,NA,CASSYFPDMNTEAFF,TGTGCCAGCAGTTACTTCCCAGACATGAACACTGAAGCTTTCTTT
TRBV2,TRBJ1-5,NA,NA,CASSFSGDQPQHF,TGTGCCAGCAGTTTCAGCGGGGATCAGCCCCAGCATTTT
TRBV27,TRBJ2-1,NA,TRBD2,CASSLIAGGDEQFF,TGTGCCAGCAGTCTAATAGCGGGAGGCGATGAGCAGTTCTTC
TRBV30,TRBJ1-2,NA,NA,CAWGENGYTF,TGTGCCTGGGGGGAGAATGGCTACACCTTC
TRBV5-1,TRBJ1-2,NA,NA,CASSYTQGTVVNYGYTF,TGCGCCAGCAGCTATACTCAGGGGACGGTGGTAAACTATGGCTACACCTTC
TRBV2,TRBJ1-5,once,TRBD1,CASRTGQGGYQPQHF,TGTGCCAGCAGGACGGGACAGGGAGGCTATCAGCCCCAGCATTTT
TRBV9,TRBJ1-6,NA,NA,CASSVGGQLNSPLHF,TGTGCCAGCAGCGTAGGAGGACAGTTAAATTCACCCCTCCACTTT
TRBV20-1,TRBJ2-3,NA,NA,CSASPRQDPTDTQYF,TGCAGTGCTAGTCCCCGACAGGATCCCACAGATACGCAGTATTTT